A single TCR beta chain is shown here with its context. The CDR3 consists of 15 residues. The germline V gene encodes CDR1 SEHNR and CDR2 FQNEAQ (reference sequence). Germline trimming cut 6 bases from V and 9 bases from J; bases unmatched to any gene: 11. This record comes from a study of Ad26.COV2.S vaccination and SARS-CoV-2 variants. Method: immunoSEQ multiplex PCR; TCRdb's copy keeps in-frame clones and lacks some. Seen here are fewer than 400,000 clones, roughly nine tenths observed once, and the top ten hold under 4%. The sample's treatment: some 20 received Ad26.COV2.S at low or high dose, single or two shots; several received placebo; per-sample allocation not given. It was on day 63 after the first vaccine or placebo injection that samples were taken. The shot given was an Ad26 vector that makes Wuhan-strain SARS-CoV-2 spike.

This clonotype was sampled from a person between 18 and 65 years old who received the Ad26.COV2.S COVID-19 vaccine or a placebo. The chain uses TRBV7-9 and TRBJ2-1; 10 bases match TRBD1. The sequencing here drew on peripheral blood, taken in a trial of Ad26.COV2.S vaccine versus placebo. The CDR3 protein is CASSHIPTGGVEQFF. The CDR3 DNA is TGTGCCAGCAGTCATATTCCGACAGGGGGCGTTGAGCAGTTCTTC. The whole variable domain, filled in from reference TRBV7-9 and TRBJ2-1, reads DTGVSQNPRHKITKRGQNVTFRCDPISEHNRLYWYRQTLGQGPEFLTYFQNEAQLEKSRLLSDRFSAERPKGSFSTLEIQRTEQGDSAMYLCASSHIPTGGVEQFFGPGTRLTVL.